Below, 3 T cell receptor beta chains from the same sample are listed, as sequenced in a study of T cells expressing NK-cell markers. TCRdb derives one entry per CDR3 protein from the 5' RACE reads, leaving out DNA. This sample's table reports about 190,000 distinct CDR3 sequences. Sequenced material: blood T cells: a sorted CD56 or NKG2C T cell subset, CD4+ or CD8+ T cells, or bulk PBMC T cells (not recorded which). Receptors were obtained from a man aged 18-75 years in good health.

The CDR3 loop reads CASSLVGAGSTDTQYF. V and J are TRBV5-1 and TRBJ2-3; TCRdb outputs TRBD1, but without DNA this stays unchecked. The CDR3 covers 16 residues. The germline CDR1 and CDR2 sequences are SGHRS and YFSETQ.

The rearrangement uses TRBV20-1 and TRBJ2-7; lacking DNA, the TRBD1 call made by TCRdb goes unchecked. Germline CDR1 and CDR2: DFQATT and SNEGSKA (reference sequence). The CDR3 sequence is 15 residues long. The CDR3 protein is CSARDESGAAYEQYF.

The chain combines TRBV2 with TRBJ2-7; lacking DNA, the TRBD2 call made by TCRdb goes unchecked. The CDR3 loop spans 16 amino acids. Per the germline V gene, CDR1 is SNHLY and CDR2 is FYNNEI. The CDR3 protein is CASSEGQVRYVYEQYF.